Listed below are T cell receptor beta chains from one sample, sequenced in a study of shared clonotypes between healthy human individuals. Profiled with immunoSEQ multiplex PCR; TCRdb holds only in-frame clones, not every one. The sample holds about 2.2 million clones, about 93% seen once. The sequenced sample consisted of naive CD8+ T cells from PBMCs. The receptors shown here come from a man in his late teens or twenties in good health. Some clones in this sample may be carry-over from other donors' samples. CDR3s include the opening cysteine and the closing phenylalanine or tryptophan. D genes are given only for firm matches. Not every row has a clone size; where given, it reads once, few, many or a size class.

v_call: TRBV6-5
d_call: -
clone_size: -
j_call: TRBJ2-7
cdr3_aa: CASSYSIPSYEQYF
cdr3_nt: TGTGCCAGCAGTTACTCTATACCCTCCTACGAGCAGTACTTC

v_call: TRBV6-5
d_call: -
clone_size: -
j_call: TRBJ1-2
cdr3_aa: CASSYGSGGGYTF
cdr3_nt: TGTGCCAGCAGTTACGGGTCCGGCGGGGGCTACACCTTC

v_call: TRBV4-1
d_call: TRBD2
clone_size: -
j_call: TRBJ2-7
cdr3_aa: CASSFVASGKSYEQYF
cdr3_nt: TGCGCCAGCAGCTTTGTGGCTAGCGGGAAATCGTACGAGCAGTACTTC

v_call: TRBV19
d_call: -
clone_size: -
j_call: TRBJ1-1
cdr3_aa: CASSTRQSMNTEAFF
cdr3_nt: TGTGCCAGTAGTACACGACAGTCCATGAACACTGAAGCTTTCTTT

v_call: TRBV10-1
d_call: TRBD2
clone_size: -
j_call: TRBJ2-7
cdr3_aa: CASSAPRAPEGGSGRLFEQYF
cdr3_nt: TGCGCCAGCAGTGCCCCCCGGGCACCGGAAGGGGGGAGCGGGAGACTCTTCGAGCAGTACTTC

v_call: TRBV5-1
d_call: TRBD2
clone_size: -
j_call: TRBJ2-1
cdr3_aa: CASSQPTSGRGNEQFF
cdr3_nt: TGCGCCAGCAGCCAGCCTACTAGCGGGAGGGGCAATGAGCAGTTCTTC

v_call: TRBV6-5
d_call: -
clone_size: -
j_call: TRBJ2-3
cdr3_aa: CASRRVSTDTQYF
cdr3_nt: TGTGCCAGCAGGCGGGTCTCGACAGATACGCAGTATTTT

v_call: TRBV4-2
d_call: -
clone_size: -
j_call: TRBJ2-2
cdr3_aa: CASSHGPAGELFF
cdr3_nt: TGTGCCAGCAGCCACGGACCGGCCGGGGAGCTGTTTTTT

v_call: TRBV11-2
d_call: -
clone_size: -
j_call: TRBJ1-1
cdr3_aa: CASSFSQLMNTEAFF
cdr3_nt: TGTGCCAGCAGCTTTAGCCAGCTAATGAACACTGAAGCTTTCTTT

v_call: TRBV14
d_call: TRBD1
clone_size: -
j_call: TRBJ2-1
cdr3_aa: CASSHRGKVYEQFF
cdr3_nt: TGTGCCAGCAGCCACAGGGGGAAGGTCTATGAGCAGTTCTTC

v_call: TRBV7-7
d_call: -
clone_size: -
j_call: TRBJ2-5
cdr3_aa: CASSLGGRGRETQYF
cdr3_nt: TGTGCCAGCAGCTTAGGCGGCAGGGGAAGGGAGACCCAGTACTTC

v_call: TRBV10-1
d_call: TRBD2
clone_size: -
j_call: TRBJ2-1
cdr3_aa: CASSETGLAGGEQFF
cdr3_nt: TGCGCCAGCAGTGAGACGGGACTAGCGGGAGGTGAGCAGTTCTTC

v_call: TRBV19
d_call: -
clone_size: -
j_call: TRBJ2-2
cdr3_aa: CATRPENTGELFF
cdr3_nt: TGTGCTACGCGGCCCGAGAACACCGGGGAGCTGTTTTTT

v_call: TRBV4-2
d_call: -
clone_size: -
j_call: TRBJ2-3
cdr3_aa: CASSQVGPSQGGDTDTQYF
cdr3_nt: TGTGCCAGCAGCCAAGTCGGACCCTCGCAAGGGGGAGACACAGATACGCAGTATTTT

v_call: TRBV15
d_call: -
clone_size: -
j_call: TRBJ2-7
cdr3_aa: CATRPTESYEQYF
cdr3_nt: TGTGCCACCAGACCGACAGAATCCTACGAGCAGTACTTC

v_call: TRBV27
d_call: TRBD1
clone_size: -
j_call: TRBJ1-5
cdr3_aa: CASSSGTGGGQPQHF
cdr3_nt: TGTGCCAGCAGTTCCGGGACAGGGGGGGGTCAGCCCCAGCATTTT

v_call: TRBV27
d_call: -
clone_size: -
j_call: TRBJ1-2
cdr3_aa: CASSSGHAYGYTF
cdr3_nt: TGTGCCAGCAGTTCCGGACATGCCTACGGCTACACCTTC

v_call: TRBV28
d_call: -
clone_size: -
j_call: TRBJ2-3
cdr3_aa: CASSFGRMDTDTQYF
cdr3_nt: TGTGCCAGCAGTTTCGGGCGGATGGACACAGATACGCAGTATTTT

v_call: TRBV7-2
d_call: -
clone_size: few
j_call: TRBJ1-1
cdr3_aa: CASTRATEAFF
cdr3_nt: TGTGCCAGCACCCGGGCCACTGAAGCTTTCTTT

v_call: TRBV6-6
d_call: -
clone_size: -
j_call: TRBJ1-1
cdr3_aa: CASSYSEGGTEAFF
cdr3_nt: TGTGCCAGCAGTTACTCGGAGGGGGGCACTGAAGCTTTCTTT